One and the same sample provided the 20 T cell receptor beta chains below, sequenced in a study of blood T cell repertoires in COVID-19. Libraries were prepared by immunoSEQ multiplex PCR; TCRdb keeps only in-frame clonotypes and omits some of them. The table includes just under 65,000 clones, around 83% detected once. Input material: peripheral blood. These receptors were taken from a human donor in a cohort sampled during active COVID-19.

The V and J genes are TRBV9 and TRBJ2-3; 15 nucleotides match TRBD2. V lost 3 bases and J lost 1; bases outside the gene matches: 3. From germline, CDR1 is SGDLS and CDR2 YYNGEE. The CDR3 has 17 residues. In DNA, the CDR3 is TGTGCCAGCAGCGCGGGACTAGCGGGAGGAGGCACAGATACGCAGTATTTT. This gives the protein CASSAGLAGGGTDTQYF.

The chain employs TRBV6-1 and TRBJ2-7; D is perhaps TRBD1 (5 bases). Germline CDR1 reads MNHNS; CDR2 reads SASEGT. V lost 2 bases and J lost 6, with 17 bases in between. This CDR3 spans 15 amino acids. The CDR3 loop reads CASSEYPQPQGEQYF. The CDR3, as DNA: TGTGCCAGCAGTGAATATCCCCAGCCGCAGGGCGAGCAGTACTTC.

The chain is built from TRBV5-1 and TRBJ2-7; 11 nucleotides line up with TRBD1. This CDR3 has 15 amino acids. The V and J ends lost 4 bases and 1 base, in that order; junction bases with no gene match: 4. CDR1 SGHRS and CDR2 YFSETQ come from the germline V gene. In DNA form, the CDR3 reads TGCGCCAGCAGCCAGGGGACAGGGGGATCCTACGAGCAGTACTTC. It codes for CASSQGTGGSYEQYF.

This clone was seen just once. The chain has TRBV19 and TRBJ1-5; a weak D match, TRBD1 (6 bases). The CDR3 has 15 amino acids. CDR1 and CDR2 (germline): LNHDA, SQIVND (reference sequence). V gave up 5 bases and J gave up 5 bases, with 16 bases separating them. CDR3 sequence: CASSAIQGSYQPQHF. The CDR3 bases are TGTGCCAGTAGTGCCATACAGGGTTCCTATCAGCCCCAGCATTTT.

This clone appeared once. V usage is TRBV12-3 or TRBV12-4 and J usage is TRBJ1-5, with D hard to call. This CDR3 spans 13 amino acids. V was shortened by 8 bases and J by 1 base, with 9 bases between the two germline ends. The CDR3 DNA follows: TGTGCCAGCGCGAGGGAAAGCAATCAGCCCCAGCATTTT. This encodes CASARESNQPQHF.

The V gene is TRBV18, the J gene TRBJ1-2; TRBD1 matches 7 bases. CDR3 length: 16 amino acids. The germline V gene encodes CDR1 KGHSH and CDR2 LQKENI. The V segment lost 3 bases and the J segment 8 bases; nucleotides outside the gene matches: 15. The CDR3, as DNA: TGTGCCAGCTCACCTTATAACGGAGGGGGCGCGGAAGGCTACACCTTC. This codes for CASSPYNGGGAEGYTF.

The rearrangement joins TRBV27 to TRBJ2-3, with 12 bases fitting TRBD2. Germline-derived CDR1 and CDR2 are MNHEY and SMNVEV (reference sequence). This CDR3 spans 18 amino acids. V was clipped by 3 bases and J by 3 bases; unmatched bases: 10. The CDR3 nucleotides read TGTGCCAGCAGTTTCAGGCGAGGAACTAGCGGGAGGACAGATACGCAGTATTTT. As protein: CASSFRRGTSGRTDTQYF.

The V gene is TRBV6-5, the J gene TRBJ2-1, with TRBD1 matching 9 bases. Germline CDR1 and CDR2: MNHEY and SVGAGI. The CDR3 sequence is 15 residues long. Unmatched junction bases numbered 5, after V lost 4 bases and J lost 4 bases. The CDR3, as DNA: TGTGCCAGCAGTTCCGCCGGACAGGGGTACAATGAGCAGTTCTTC. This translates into CASSSAGQGYNEQFF.

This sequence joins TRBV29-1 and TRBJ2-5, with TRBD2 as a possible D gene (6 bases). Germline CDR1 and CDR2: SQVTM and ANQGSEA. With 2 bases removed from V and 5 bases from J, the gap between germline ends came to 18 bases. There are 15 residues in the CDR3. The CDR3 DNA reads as TGCAGCGTTGAATCGGCTTGGGGGAGGACGGAGACCCAGTACTTC. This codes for CSVESAWGRTETQYF. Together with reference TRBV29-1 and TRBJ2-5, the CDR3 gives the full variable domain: SAVISQKPSRDICQRGTSLTIQCQVDSQVTMMFWYRQQPGQSLTLIATANQGSEATYESGFVIDKFPISRPNLTFSTLTVSNMSPEDSSIYLCSVESAWGRTETQYFGPGTRLLVL.

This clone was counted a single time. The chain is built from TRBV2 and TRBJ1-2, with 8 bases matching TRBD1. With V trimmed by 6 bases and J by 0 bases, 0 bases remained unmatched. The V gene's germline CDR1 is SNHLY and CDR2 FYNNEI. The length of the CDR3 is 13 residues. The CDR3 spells CASRTGANYGYTF. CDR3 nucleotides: TGTGCCAGCAGGACAGGGGCTAACTATGGCTACACCTTC.

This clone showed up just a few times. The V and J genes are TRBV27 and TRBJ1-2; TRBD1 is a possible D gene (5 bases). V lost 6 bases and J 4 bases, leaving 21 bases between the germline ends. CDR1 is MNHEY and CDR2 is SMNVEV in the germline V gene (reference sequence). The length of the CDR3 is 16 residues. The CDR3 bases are TGTGCCAGCAGCTTGGGCGCGGGGGACCCCCTCTATGGCTACACCTTC. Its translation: CASSLGAGDPLYGYTF.

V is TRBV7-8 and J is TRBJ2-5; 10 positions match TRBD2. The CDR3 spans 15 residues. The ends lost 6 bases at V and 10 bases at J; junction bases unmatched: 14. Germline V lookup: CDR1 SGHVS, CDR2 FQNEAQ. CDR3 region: CASSSLAGALGGQYF. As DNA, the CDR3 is TGTGCCAGCAGTTCGCTAGCGGGGGCCCTGGGTGGCCAGTACTTC.

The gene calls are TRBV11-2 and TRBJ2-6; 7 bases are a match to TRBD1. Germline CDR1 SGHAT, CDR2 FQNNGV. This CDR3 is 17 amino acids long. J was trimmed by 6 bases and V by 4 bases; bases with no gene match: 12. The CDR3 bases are TGTGCCAGCAGCTCCCGGGACAGCCCGCTTAAGGCCAACGTCCTGACTTTC. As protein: CASSSRDSPLKANVLTF.

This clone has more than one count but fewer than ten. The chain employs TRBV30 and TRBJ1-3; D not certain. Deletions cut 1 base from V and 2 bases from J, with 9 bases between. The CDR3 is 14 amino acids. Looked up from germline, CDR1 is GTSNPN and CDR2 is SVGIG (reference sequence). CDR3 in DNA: TGTGCCTGGAGTGGACTCAGCCCTGGAAACACCATATATTTT. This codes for CAWSGLSPGNTIYF.

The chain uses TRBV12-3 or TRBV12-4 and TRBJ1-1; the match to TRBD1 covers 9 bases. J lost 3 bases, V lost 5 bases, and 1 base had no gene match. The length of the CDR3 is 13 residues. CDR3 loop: CASSRTGDTEAFF. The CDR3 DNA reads TGTGCCAGCAGTCGGACAGGGGACACTGAAGCTTTCTTT.

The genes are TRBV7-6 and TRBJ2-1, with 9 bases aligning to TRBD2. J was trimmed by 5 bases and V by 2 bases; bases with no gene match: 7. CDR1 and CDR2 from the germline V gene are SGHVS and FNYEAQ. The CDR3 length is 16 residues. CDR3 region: CASSLLAGMGHNEQFF. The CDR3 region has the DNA TGTGCCAGCAGCTTACTAGCGGGAATGGGACACAATGAGCAGTTCTTC.

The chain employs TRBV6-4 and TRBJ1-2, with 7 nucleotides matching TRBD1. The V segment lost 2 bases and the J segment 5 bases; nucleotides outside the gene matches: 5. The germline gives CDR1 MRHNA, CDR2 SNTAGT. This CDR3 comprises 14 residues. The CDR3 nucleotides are TGTGCCAGCAGTGACGAGGCAGGGGGGTATGGCTACACCTTC. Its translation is CASSDEAGGYGYTF.

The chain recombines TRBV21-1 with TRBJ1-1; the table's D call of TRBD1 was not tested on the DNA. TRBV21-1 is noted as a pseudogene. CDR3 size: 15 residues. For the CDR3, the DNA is TGTGCCAGCAGCAAGAGGACAGGGGTGAACACTGAAGCTTTCTTT. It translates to CASSKRTGVNTEAFF.

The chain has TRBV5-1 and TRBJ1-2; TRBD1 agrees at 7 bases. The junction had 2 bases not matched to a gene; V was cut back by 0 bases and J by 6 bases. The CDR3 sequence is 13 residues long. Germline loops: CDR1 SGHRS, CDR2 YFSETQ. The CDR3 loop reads CASSLAGTDGYTF. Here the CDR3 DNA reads TGCGCCAGCAGCTTGGCGGGGACAGATGGCTACACCTTC.

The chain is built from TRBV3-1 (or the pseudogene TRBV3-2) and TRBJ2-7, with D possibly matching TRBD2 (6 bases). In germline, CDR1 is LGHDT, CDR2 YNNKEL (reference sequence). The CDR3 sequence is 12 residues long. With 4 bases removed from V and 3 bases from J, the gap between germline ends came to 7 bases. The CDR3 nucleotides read TGTGCCAGCAGCCGGACTAACTACGAGCAGTACTTC. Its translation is CASSRTNYEQYF.